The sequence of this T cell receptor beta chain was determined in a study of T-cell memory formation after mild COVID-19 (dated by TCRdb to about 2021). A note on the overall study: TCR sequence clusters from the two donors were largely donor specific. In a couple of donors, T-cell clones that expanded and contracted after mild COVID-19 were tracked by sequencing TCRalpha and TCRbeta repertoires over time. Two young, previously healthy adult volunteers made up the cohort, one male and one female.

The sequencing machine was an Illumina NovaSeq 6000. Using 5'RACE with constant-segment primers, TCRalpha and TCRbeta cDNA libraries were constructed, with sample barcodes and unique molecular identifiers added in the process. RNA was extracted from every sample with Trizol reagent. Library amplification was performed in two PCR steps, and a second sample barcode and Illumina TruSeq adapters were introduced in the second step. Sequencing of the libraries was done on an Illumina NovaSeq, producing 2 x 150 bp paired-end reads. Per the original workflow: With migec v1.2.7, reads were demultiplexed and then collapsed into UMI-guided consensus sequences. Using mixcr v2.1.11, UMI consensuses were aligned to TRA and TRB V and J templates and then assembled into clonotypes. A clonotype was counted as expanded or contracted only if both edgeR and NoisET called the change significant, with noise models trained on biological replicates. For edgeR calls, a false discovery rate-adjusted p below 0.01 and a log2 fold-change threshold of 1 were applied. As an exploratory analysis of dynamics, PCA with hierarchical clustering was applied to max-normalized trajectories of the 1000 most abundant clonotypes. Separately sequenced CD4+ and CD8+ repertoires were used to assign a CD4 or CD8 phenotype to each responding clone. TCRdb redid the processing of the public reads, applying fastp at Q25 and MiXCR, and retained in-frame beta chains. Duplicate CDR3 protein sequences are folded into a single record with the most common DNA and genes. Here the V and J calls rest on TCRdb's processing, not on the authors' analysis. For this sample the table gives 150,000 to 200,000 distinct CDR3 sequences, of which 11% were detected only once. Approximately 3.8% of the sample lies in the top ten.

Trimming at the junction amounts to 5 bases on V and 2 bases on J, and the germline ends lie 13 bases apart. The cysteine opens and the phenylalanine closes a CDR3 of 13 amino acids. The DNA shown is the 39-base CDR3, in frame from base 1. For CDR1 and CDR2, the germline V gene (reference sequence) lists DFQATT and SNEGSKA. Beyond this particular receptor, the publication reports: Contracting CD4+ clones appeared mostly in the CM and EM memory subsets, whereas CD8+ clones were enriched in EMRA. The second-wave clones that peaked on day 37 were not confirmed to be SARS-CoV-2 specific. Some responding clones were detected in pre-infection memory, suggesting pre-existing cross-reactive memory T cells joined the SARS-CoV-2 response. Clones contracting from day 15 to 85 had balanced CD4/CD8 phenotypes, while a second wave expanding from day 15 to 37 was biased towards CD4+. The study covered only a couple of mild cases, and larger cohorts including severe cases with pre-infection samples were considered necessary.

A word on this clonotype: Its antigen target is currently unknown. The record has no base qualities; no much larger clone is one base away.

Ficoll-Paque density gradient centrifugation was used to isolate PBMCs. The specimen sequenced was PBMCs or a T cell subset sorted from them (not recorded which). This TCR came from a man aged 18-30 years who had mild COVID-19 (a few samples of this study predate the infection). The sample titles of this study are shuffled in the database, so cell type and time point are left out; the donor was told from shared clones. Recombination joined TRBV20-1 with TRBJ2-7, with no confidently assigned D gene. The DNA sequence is TGCAGTGCTGCTCCCGACGTAGCCTACGAGCAGTACTTC. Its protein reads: CSAAPDVAYEQYF.